The 7 T cell receptor beta chains given below trace back to one sample, sequenced in a study of cytomegalovirus exposure and HLA in healthy donors (dated by TCRdb to the late 2010s). The library was made by the immunoSEQ multiplex PCR assay. A mixture of 60 forward primers for TCR Vbeta segments and 13 reverse primers for TCR Jbeta segments was used in the multiplex PCR. The immuneACCESS repertoire file appears here via TCRdb, limited to in-frame rearrangements. These files lack a portion of the clones; in checked studies, under half of the deficit traces to unresolved V genes, and the cause of the others is not known. This sample comprises more than 90,000 clones, around 82% of them detected only once. Roughly 0.71% of the sample rests with the top ten. The material sequenced was PBMCs. These receptors originate from a woman aged 60-70 years in good health and CMV-seronegative.

This clone was seen only once. V gene TRBV28 combines with J gene TRBJ2-7, with TRBD1 matching over 8 bases. The CDR3 has 11 amino acids. Germline CDR1 is MDHEN and CDR2 is SYDVKM. Losses at the gene ends were 3 bases for V and 10 bases for J; bases not matched to a gene: 2. The CDR3 bases are TGTGCCAGCAGTTTTCAGGGGGCACAGTACTTC. Its translation is CASSFQGAQYF.

This clone has just a few counts. This sequence joins TRBV30 and TRBJ1-3, with D uncertain. V lost 1 base to trimming and J lost 4 bases, with 8 bases between them. CDR1 is GTSNPN and CDR2 is SVGIG in the germline V gene (reference sequence). The CDR3 spans 13 residues. In nucleotides, the CDR3 is TGTGCCTGGAGTGGAACAGTCGGAAACACCATATATTTT. This codes for CAWSGTVGNTIYF.

Here the CDR3 DNA reads TGTGCCAGCAGCTTATCCGGGGGATACACCTTC. Protein: CASSLSGGYTF. The V gene is TRBV7-9, the J gene TRBJ1-2, with a tentative D call TRBD1 (5 bases). This CDR3 is built from 11 residues. The germline V and J ends were trimmed by 2 bases and 11 bases, with 9 bases remaining between them. Per the germline V gene, CDR1 is SEHNR and CDR2 is FQNEAQ (reference sequence).

The V gene is TRBV6-5, the J gene TRBJ2-1, with D hard to call. V was cut by 0 bases and J by 0 bases, with 6 bases left in between. The CDR3 consists of 15 residues. Germline V gene lookup returns CDR1 MNHEY and CDR2 SVGAGI. The DNA for the CDR3 is TGTGCCAGCAGTTACTCAGAGCACTCCTACAATGAGCAGTTCTTC. Translated: CASSYSEHSYNEQFF.

The CDR3: CASIFGLAGPTDTQYF. The CDR3 DNA is TGTGCCAGCATCTTCGGACTAGCGGGCCCCACAGATACGCAGTATTTT. The V gene is TRBV2, the J gene TRBJ2-3; 11 bases are shared with TRBD2. This CDR3 has 16 residues. CDR1 is SNHLY and CDR2 is FYNNEI in the germline V gene. The V gene end was trimmed by 7 bases and the J gene end by 2 bases; junction bases not matched to a gene: 8. Looking up the rest from reference TRBV2 and TRBJ2-3 gives the full variable domain: EPEVTQTPSHQVTQMGQEVILRCVPISNHLYFYWYRQILGQKVEFLVSFYNNEISEKSEIFDDQFSVERPDGSNFTLKIRSTKLEDSAMYFCASIFGLAGPTDTQYFGPGTRLTVL.

This clone was counted a few times. V and J are TRBV4-3 and TRBJ2-5, with 11 nucleotides matching TRBD2. The CDR3 runs to 15 residues. J lost 8 bases, V lost 0 bases, and 5 bases had no gene match. The germline gives CDR1 LGHNA, CDR2 YSLEER. This chain's CDR3 is CASSQDPTSGSTQYF. The CDR3 bases are TGCGCCAGCAGCCAAGATCCCACTAGCGGGAGCACCCAGTACTTC.

The chain uses TRBV10-3 and TRBJ2-1; 10 bases agree with TRBD2. This CDR3 has 14 residues. Germline-derived CDR1 and CDR2 are ENHRY and SYGVKD. V shed 4 bases and J 10 bases; nucleotides not matched to a gene: 7. Here the CDR3 reads CAISGLAGAREQFF. The DNA of the CDR3 is TGTGCCATCAGTGGCCTAGCGGGAGCTCGGGAGCAGTTCTTC.